Listed here are 18 T cell receptor beta chains from one sample, sequenced in a study of T cell responses to AZD1222 COVID-19 vaccine. Profiled with immunoSEQ multiplex PCR; TCRdb holds only in-frame clones, not every one. In the table there are more than 110,000 clones, around 93% of which are singletons. Here the sequenced sample was peripheral blood, taken on day 0 of AZD1222 vaccination. These receptors were collected from an adult in good health.

The genes are TRBV3-1 (or the pseudogene TRBV3-2) and TRBJ1-2; the D is unclear. This CDR3 contains 18 residues. The germline V gene encodes CDR1 LGHDT and CDR2 YNNKEL (reference sequence). V lost 5 bases and J 0 bases, leaving 22 bases between the germline ends. CDR3 DNA sequence: TGTGCCAGCAGCTGGTCCACAGACCCTATCCTAGCTAACTATGGCTACACCTTC. It is translated as CASSWSTDPILANYGYTF.

This sequence joins TRBV30 and TRBJ1-2, with D perhaps TRBD1 (5 bases). Between the trimmed V and J ends, which lost 6 bases and 8 bases, there was a span of 13 bases. This CDR3 comprises 11 residues. The germline gives CDR1 GTSNPN, CDR2 SVGIG (reference sequence). The CDR3 nucleotides read TGTGCCTGTACAGGCCACGGGGGCTACACCTTC. Translation gives CACTGHGGYTF.

This chain connects TRBV19 to TRBJ1-2; a weak D match, TRBD1 (5 bases). The germline gives CDR1 LNHDA, CDR2 SQIVND (reference sequence). The CDR3 totals 18 residues. V was pared by 0 bases and J by 3 bases, with 20 bases between. CDR3 sequence (DNA): TGTGCCAGTAGTATAGATCGTAGCCGCCGGGGCGCGGACTATGGCTACACCTTC. It is translated as CASSIDRSRRGADYGYTF.

This sequence joins TRBV4-3 and TRBJ2-1; D is undetermined. Trimming left V 0 bases short and J 6 bases short, with 12 bases between. CDR1 LGHNA and CDR2 YSLEER come from the germline V gene. The CDR3 is 15 residues long. The CDR3 loop reads CASSQEERPGNEQFF. CDR3 DNA sequence: TGCGCCAGCAGCCAAGAAGAGCGTCCCGGCAATGAGCAGTTCTTC.

The chain couples TRBV28 to TRBJ1-3, with D uncertain. The ends were cut back, 2 bases at V and 0 bases at J, with 5 bases in the middle. Germline CDR1 MDHEN, CDR2 SYDVKM. The CDR3 spans 14 residues. CDR3 DNA: TGTGCCAGCAGTTTAGACCGCTCTGGAAACACCATATATTTT. Translation: CASSLDRSGNTIYF.

The rearrangement joins TRBV6-5 to TRBJ1-1; no clear D gene. The V gene's germline CDR1 is MNHEY and CDR2 SVGAGI. CDR3 length equals 13 residues. V lost 4 bases and J 4 bases, leaving 10 bases between the germline ends. For the CDR3, the DNA is TGTGCCAGCAGTTGGAGCGAGGCCACTGAAGCTTTCTTT. It translates to CASSWSEATEAFF.

The chain couples TRBV5-6 to TRBJ1-6; a weak D match, TRBD1 (6 bases). V gave up 4 bases and J gave up 7 bases, with 15 bases separating them. The germline V gene encodes CDR1 SGHDT and CDR2 YYEEEE. CDR3 length: 15 residues. This CDR3 reads CASSPIGQTNSPLHF. The DNA for the CDR3 is TGTGCCAGCAGCCCGATCGGACAGACCAATTCACCCCTCCACTTT.

The J gene is TRBJ2-1, the V gene TRBV10-3; the match to TRBD1 covers 8 bases. This CDR3 contains 17 residues. Germline V CDR1 and CDR2: ENHRY, SYGVKD. V lost 10 bases and J lost 10; bases outside the gene matches: 24. The CDR3 DNA follows: TGTGCCACATGGAACTGGGGGTTGACAGGGGATAGGGGAGAGCAGTTCTTC. Its translation: CATWNWGLTGDRGEQFF.

This sequence joins TRBV7-2 and TRBJ1-1; perhaps TRBD1 as D (6 bases). In germline, CDR1 is SGHTA, CDR2 FQGNSA. The V and J ends lost 5 bases and 0 bases respectively, with 16 bases between them. This CDR3 contains 16 residues. This CDR3 is CASSPMAGGLNTEAFF. CDR3 nucleotides: TGTGCCAGCAGCCCTATGGCCGGGGGCCTGAACACTGAAGCTTTCTTT.

The V and J genes are TRBV18 and TRBJ2-5; D may correspond to TRBD1 or TRBD2 (5 bases each). This CDR3 is 13 amino acids long. With 1 base removed from V and 2 bases from J, the gap between germline ends came to 5 bases. CDR1 KGHSH and CDR2 LQKENI come from the germline V gene. The CDR3 spells CASSPRGQETQYF. In nucleotides, the CDR3 is TGTGCCAGCTCACCACGGGGGCAAGAGACCCAGTACTTC.

CDR3 region: CASSKGSRLGESTEAFF. The CDR3 DNA sequence: TGTGCCAGCAGCAAAGGAAGTCGTCTCGGGGAATCGACTGAAGCTTTCTTT. The chain is built from TRBV21-1 and TRBJ1-1. TRBV21-1 is tagged as a pseudogene. The CDR3 is 17 amino acids.

The chain employs TRBV7-8 and TRBJ2-3, with a tentative D call TRBD2 (5 bases). The V gene's germline CDR1 is SGHVS and CDR2 FQNEAQ. The ends were cut back, 4 bases at V and 6 bases at J, with 20 bases in the middle. The CDR3 contains 16 residues. CDR3 in DNA: TGTGCCAGCAGCTCCACTCGGCGGAGGACGAGGGATACGCAGTATTTT. Protein: CASSSTRRRTRDTQYF.

The rearrangement uses TRBV7-6 and TRBJ2-7; 7 bases align to TRBD1. J lost 0 bases, V lost 5 bases, and 13 bases had no gene match. Germline V gene sequence: CDR1 SGHVS, CDR2 FNYEAQ. The CDR3 is made up of 17 amino acids. This CDR3 reads CASSIGTGDKDSYEQYF. CDR3 in DNA: TGTGCCAGCAGCATAGGAACAGGGGACAAGGACTCCTACGAGCAGTACTTC. Looking up the rest from reference TRBV7-6 and TRBJ2-7 gives the full variable domain: GAGVSQSPRYKVTKRGQDVALRCDPISGHVSLYWYRQALGQGPEFLTYFNYEAQQDKSGLPNDRFSAERPEGSISTLTIQRTEQRDSAMYRCASSIGTGDKDSYEQYFGPGTRLTVT.

The chain joins TRBV29-1 to TRBJ2-7; D is ambiguous. V gave up 7 bases and J gave up 3 bases, with 13 bases separating them. Germline V gene sequence: CDR1 SQVTM, CDR2 ANQGSEA. The CDR3 is 12 residues long. The CDR3 loop reads CSARQLVYEQYF. CDR3 sequence (DNA): TGCAGCGCCCGGCAGTTAGTCTACGAGCAGTACTTC.

V usage is TRBV7-9 and J usage is TRBJ1-5; 7 nucleotides match TRBD1. The germline V gene encodes CDR1 SEHNR and CDR2 FQNEAQ (reference sequence). The CDR3 runs 14 residues. The trim removed 2 bases at V and 10 bases at J, leaving 8 bases unmatched. The CDR3 loop is CASSLQGGHGPQHF. CDR3 DNA sequence: TGTGCCAGCAGCTTACAGGGGGGGCATGGACCCCAGCATTTT.

The sample holds one count of this clone. This sequence joins TRBV4-3 and TRBJ2-1; D gene unclear. Germline V gives CDR1 LGHNA, CDR2 YSLEER. V shed 4 bases and J shed 10 bases, with 14 bases lying between them. This CDR3 spans 13 amino acids. The CDR3 is CASSPLNPGEQFF. CDR3 DNA sequence: TGCGCCAGCAGCCCCCTAAACCCCGGGGAGCAGTTCTTC.

V and J are TRBV7-9 and TRBJ1-2, with 12 bases matching TRBD1. Per germline, CDR1 SEHNR and CDR2 FQNEAQ (reference sequence). The CDR3 runs to 15 residues. V lost 5 bases to trimming and J lost 5 bases; unmatched junction nucleotides: 6. CDR3 bases: TGTGCCAGCAGCGCGGGGGACAGGGGGCTTTATGGCTACACCTTC. Translating it yields CASSAGDRGLYGYTF.

The chain carries TRBV19 and TRBJ2-3; D perhaps matches TRBD2 (5 bases). This CDR3 spans 15 amino acids. Trimming took 6 bases from V and 0 from J, leaving 13 bases between them. Germline values: CDR1 LNHDA, CDR2 SQIVND (reference sequence). CDR3 nucleotides: TGTGCCAGTAGGCTGGGTAGCGCCAGCACAGATACGCAGTATTTT. Amino acids: CASRLGSASTDTQYF.